This T cell receptor beta chain came from a study of cytotoxic CD8 clonotypes in ibrutinib-treated CLL. There are a few counts of this clone. CDR1 SGHRS and CDR2 YFSETQ come from the germline V gene. The CDR3 spans 14 residues. Trimming took 1 base from V and 2 from J, leaving 4 bases between them. Assay used: immunoSEQ multiplex PCR; TCRdb lists only in-frame clones, some missing. The sample includes 130,000 or so clones, about 80% of them seen just once. Sequenced here: PBMCs, sampled after 12 months of ibrutinib treatment. The sequence was obtained from a human donor with chronic lymphocytic leukemia. This chain joins TRBV5-1 and TRBJ2-6; D is ambiguous. The CDR3 protein is CASSLSAGANVLTF. For the CDR3, the DNA is TGCGCCAGCAGCTTGTCGGCTGGGGCCAACGTCCTGACTTTC.